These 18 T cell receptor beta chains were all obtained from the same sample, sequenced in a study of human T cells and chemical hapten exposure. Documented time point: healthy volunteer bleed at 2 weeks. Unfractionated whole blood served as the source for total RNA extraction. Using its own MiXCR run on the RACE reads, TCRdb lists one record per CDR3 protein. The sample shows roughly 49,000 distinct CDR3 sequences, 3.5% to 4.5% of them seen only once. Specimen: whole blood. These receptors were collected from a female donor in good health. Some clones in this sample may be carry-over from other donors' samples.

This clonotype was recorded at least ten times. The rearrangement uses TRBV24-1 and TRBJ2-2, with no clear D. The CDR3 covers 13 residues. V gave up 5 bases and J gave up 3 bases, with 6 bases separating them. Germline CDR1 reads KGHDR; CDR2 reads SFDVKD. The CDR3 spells CATSVTYTGELFF. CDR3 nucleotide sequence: TGTGCCACCAGTGTCACGTACACCGGGGAGCTGTTTTTT.

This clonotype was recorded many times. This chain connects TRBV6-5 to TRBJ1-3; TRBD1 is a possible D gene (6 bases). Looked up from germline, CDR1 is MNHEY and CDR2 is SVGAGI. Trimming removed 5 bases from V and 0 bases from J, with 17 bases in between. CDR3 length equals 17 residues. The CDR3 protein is CASSPLGGPSSGNTIYF. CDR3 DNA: TGTGCCAGCAGTCCGTTGGGGGGGCCAAGCTCTGGAAACACCATATATTTT.

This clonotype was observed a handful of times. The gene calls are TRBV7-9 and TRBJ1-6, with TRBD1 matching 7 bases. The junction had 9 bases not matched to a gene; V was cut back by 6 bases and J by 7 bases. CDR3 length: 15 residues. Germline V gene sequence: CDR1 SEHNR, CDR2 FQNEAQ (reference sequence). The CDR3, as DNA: TGTGCCAGCAGTTTGACAGGGTTTGAGAATTCACCCCTCCACTTT. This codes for CASSLTGFENSPLHF.

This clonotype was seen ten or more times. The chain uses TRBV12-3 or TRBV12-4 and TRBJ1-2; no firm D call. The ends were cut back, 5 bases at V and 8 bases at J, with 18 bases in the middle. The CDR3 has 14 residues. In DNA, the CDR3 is TGTGCCAGCAGTACCCGGAGGCTCCCCTTGGGCTACACCTTC. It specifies CASSTRRLPLGYTF.

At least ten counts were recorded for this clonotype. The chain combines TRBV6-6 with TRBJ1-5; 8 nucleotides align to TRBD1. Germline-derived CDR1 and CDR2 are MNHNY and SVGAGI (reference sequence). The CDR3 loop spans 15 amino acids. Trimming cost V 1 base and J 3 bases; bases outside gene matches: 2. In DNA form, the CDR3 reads TGTGCCAGCAGTTACTACAGGGGGAACAATCAGCCCCAGCATTTT. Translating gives CASSYYRGNNQPQHF.

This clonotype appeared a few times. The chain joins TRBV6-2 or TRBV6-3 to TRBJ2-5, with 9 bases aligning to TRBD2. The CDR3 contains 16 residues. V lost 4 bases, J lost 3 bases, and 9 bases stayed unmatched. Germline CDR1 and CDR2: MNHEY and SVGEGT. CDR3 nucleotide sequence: TGTGCCAGCAGTTTCCTCTGGACTAGCGAAGAAGAGACCCAGTACTTC. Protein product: CASSFLWTSEEETQYF.

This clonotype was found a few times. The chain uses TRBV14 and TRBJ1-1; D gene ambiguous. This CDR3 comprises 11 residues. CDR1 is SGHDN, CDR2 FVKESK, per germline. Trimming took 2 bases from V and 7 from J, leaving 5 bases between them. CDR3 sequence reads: CASSQLVEAFF. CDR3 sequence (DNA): TGTGCCAGCAGCCAACTAGTTGAAGCTTTCTTT.

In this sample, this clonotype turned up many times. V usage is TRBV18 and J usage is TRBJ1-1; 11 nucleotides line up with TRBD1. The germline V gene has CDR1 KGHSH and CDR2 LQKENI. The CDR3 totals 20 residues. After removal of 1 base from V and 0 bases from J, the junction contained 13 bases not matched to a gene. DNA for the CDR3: TGTGCCAGCTCACCACTCCGGACAGGGGGCCCTAAAATAATGAACACTGAAGCTTTCTTT. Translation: CASSPLRTGGPKIMNTEAFF. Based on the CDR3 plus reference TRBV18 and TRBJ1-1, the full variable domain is NAGVMQNPRHLVRRRGQEARLRCSPMKGHSHVYWYRQLPEEGLKFMVYLQKENIIDESGMPKERFSAEFPKEGPSILRIQQVVRGDSAAYFCASSPLRTGGPKIMNTEAFFGQGTRLTVV.

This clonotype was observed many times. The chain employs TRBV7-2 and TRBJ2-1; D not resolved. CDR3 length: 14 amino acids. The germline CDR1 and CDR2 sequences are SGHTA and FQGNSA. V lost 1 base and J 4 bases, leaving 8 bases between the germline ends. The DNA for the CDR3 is TGTGCCAGCAGCTTAGAGCAGGTGTACAATGAGCAGTTCTTC. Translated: CASSLEQVYNEQFF.

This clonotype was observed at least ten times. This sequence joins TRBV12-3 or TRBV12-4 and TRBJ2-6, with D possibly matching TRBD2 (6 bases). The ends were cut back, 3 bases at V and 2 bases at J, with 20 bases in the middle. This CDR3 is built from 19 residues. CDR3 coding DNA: TGTGCCAGCAGTTTTAGGTTTCGGGGCGGGGTCGCTGGGGCCAACGTCCTGACTTTC. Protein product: CASSFRFRGGVAGANVLTF.

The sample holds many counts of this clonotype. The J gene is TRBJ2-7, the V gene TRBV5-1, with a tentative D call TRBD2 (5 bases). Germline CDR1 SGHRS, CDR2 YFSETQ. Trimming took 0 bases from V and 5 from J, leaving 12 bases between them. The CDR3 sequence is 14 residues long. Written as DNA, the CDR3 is TGCGCCAGCAGCTTGGGTCGGGGTCAGGACGAGCAGTACTTC. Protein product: CASSLGRGQDEQYF.

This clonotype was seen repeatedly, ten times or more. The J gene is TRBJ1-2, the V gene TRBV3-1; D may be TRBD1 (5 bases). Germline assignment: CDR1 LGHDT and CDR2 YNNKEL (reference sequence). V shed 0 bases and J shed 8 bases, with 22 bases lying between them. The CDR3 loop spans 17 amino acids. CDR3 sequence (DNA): TGTGCCAGCAGCCAAGAGAATGGGGCTTACTTTAGGAGCGGCTACACCTTC. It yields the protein CASSQENGAYFRSGYTF.

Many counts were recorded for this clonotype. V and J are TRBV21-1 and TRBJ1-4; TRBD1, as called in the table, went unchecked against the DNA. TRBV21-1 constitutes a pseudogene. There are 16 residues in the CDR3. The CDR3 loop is CASSRRTGATNEKLFF. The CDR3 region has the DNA TGTGCCAGCAGCAGAAGGACAGGGGCAACTAATGAAAAACTGTTTTTT.

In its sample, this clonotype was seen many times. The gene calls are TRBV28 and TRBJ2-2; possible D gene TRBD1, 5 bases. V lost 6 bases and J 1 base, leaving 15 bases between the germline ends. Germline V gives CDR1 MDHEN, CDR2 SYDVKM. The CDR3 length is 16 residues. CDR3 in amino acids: CASSNEGQQNTGELFF. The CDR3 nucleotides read TGTGCCAGCAGCAATGAAGGACAACAGAACACCGGGGAGCTGTTTTTT.

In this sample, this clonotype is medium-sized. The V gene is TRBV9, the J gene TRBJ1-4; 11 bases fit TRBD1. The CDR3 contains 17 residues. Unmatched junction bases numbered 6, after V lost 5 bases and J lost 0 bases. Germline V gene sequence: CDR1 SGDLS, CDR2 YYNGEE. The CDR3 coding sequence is TGTGCCAGCAGTGAGGGACAGGGGGTTGCAACTAATGAAAAACTGTTTTTT. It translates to CASSEGQGVATNEKLFF. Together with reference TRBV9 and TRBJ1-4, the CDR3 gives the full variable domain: DSGVTQTPKHLITATGQRVTLRCSPRSGDLSVYWYQQSLDQGLQFLIQYYNGEERAKGNILERFSAQQFPDLHSELNLSSLELGDSALYFCASSEGQGVATNEKLFFGSGTQLSVL.

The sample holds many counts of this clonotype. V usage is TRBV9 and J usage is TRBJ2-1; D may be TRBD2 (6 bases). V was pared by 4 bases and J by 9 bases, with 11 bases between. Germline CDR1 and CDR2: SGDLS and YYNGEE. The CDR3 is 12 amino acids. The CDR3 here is CASSPGGAEQFF. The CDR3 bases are TGTGCCAGCAGCCCTGGAGGGGCTGAGCAGTTCTTC.

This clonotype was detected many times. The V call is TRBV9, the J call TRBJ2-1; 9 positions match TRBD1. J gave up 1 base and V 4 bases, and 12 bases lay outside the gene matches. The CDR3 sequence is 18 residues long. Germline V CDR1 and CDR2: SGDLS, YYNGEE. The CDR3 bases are TGTGCCAGCAGCTCTCACCCCGGGACAGGGAGGTCCTACAATGAGCAGTTCTTC. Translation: CASSSHPGTGRSYNEQFF. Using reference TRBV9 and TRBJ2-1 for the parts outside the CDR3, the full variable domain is DSGVTQTPKHLITATGQRVTLRCSPRSGDLSVYWYQQSLDQGLQFLIQYYNGEERAKGNILERFSAQQFPDLHSELNLSSLELGDSALYFCASSSHPGTGRSYNEQFFGPGTRLTVL.

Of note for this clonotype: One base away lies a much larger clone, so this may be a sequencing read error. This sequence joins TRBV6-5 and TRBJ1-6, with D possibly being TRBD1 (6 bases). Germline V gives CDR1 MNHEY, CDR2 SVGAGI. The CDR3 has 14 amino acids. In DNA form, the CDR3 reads TGTGCCAGCAGGCTCCAGGGGCATAATTCACCCCTCAACTTT. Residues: CASRLQGHNSPLNF.